This section outlines one T cell receptor beta chain sequence together with its context. Its antigen is still unknown. This sample was included in a study of shared clonotypes between healthy human individuals. Background on the study: CD4 naive and memory got three plates each, CD8 naive two, CD8 memory one. General study results and limits: Even with large depth, rarefaction showed that sorted-subset sequencing was incomplete. Memory subsets generally showed lower estimated richness than naive subsets.

This was a deep-level run. Assay used: immunoSEQ multiplex PCR; TCRdb lists only in-frame clones, some missing. The sample lists some 1,600,000 clones, approximately 98% seen once, with approximately 0.44% in the top ten. Germline values: CDR1 SGHNT, CDR2 YENEEA. The V end was cut by 3 bases, the J end by 6 bases, with 13 bases between. The CDR3 totals 14 residues. The clonotype comes from a man younger than 45 in good health. The chain links TRBV11-3 to TRBJ2-3; tentative D call: TRBD2 (5 bases). Specimen: naive CD4+ T cells sorted from blood. Described subset: CD45RA+ positively selected. The CDR3 protein is CASSFGRGGDTQYF. CDR3 in DNA: TGTGCCAGCAGCTTTGGCAGAGGAGGCGATACGCAGTATTTT.